This entry lists 6 T cell receptor beta chains sequenced from one sample in a study of CD8 T cells in Susac syndrome. A quantity of about 0.5 to 1 ug RNA underwent reverse transcription using random hexamers. TCRdb re-called the immunoSEQ multiplex PCR reads through MiXCR, storing one row per CDR3 protein. The data contain about 210,000 distinct CDR3 sequences, 94% of them singletons. Sequenced input: CD4+ T cells from PBMCs. The receptors originated from a human donor with Susac syndrome.

This clonotype was seen a single time. This chain joins TRBV7-2 and TRBJ2-3; no firm D call. CDR3 length: 12 residues. V lost 1 base and J lost 7, with 6 bases in between. The germline CDR1 and CDR2 sequences are SGHTA and FQGNSA. The CDR3 is CASSLGANTQYF. CDR3 sequence (DNA): TGTGCCAGCAGCTTAGGAGCTAATACGCAGTATTTT.

This chain joins TRBV7-2 and TRBJ2-1, with D unresolved. The CDR3 loop spans 11 amino acids. Germline V gene data show CDR1 as SGHTA and CDR2 as FQGNSA. Trimming pared 5 bases from V and 8 bases from J, leaving 7 bases between. CDR3 sequence reads: CASSPLYEQFF. The CDR3 DNA sequence: TGTGCCAGCAGCCCCTTGTATGAGCAGTTCTTC.

The chain joins TRBV20-1 to TRBJ1-5; 7 positions match TRBD1. With 6 bases clipped from V and 4 bases from J, the junction kept 6 bases outside the gene matches. The CDR3 extends over 13 amino acids. Germline CDR1 is DFQATT and CDR2 is SNEGSKA (reference sequence). The CDR3 DNA follows: TGCAGTGCGGTACCGGGACAGAATCAGCCCCAGCATTTT. This sequence encodes CSAVPGQNQPQHF.

This rearrangement joins TRBV5-4 to TRBJ2-1; tentatively, D is TRBD2 (7 bases). The CDR3 is 13 residues long. Trimming stripped 0 bases from V and 12 bases from J, with 13 bases between. Germline CDR1 reads SGHNT; CDR2 reads YYREEE (reference sequence). Here the CDR3 reads CASSLEVGGRQFF. The CDR3 bases are TGTGCCAGCAGCTTGGAGGTGGGGGGGCGGCAGTTCTTC.

CDR3 sequence: CASRRTETNYGYTF. The CDR3 DNA reads TGTGCCAGCAGGAGGACAGAAACTAACTATGGCTACACCTTC. This chain uses TRBV12-3 or TRBV12-4 with TRBJ1-2; D may be TRBD1 (6 bases). V was cut by 6 bases and J by 0 bases, with 11 bases left in between. The CDR3 runs to 14 residues.

The genes are TRBV12-3 or TRBV12-4 and TRBJ1-2, with a tentative D call TRBD1 (5 bases). CDR3 size: 13 residues. V lost 6 bases, J lost 8 bases, and 16 bases lay in between. The CDR3: CASSEQELEGYTF. The CDR3 bases are TGTGCCAGCAGCGAACAGGAACTTGAGGGCTACACCTTC.